This entry lists 23 T cell receptor beta chains sequenced from one sample in a study of blood T cell repertoires in COVID-19. Using immunoSEQ multiplex PCR, the repertoire was profiled, and TCRdb retains in-frame clones only, with some absent. The data hold approximately 270,000 clones, with 85% to 90% observed a single time. Sequenced input: PBMCs or T cells enriched from blood (not recorded which). These receptors all stem from a woman between 55 and 75 years old who had recovered from COVID-19.

The chain carries TRBV19 and TRBJ1-1; 7 nucleotides line up with TRBD1. The CDR3 loop spans 14 amino acids. Germline trimming cut 5 bases from V and 4 bases from J; bases unmatched to any gene: 7. In germline, CDR1 is LNHDA, CDR2 SQIVND (reference sequence). DNA of the CDR3: TGTGCCAGTAGTTCAGGGGGAATTGCCACTGAAGCTTTCTTT. It is translated as CASSSGGIATEAFF.

This chain connects TRBV2 to TRBJ2-7; possibly TRBD1 for D (6 bases). Germline V lookup: CDR1 SNHLY, CDR2 FYNNEI. The CDR3 contains 12 residues. Trimming shortened V by 9 bases and J by 4 bases, and 13 bases separated the two germline ends. This chain's CDR3 is CASDTQGYEQYF. CDR3 sequence (DNA): TGTGCCAGTGATACACAGGGTTACGAGCAGTACTTC.

J is TRBJ2-1 and V is TRBV11-2, with 10 bases aligning to TRBD2. V lost 5 bases and J lost 4; bases outside the gene matches: 11. The CDR3 runs 17 residues. Germline CDR1 SGHAT, CDR2 FQNNGV. DNA for the CDR3: TGTGCCAGCAGCCCCCGCGAGGGAGCGGGGGGGTACAATGAGCAGTTCTTC. Its protein product is CASSPREGAGGYNEQFF.

The genes are TRBV28 and TRBJ2-7; D unclear. The CDR3 contains 13 residues. The V end was cut by 3 bases, the J end by 1 base, with 7 bases between. Looked up from germline, CDR1 is MDHEN and CDR2 is SYDVKM. The CDR3 DNA reads as TGTGCCAGCAGTTTGTGGCAGTCCTACGAGCAGTACTTC. This codes for CASSLWQSYEQYF.

This chain uses TRBV9 with TRBJ1-2; TRBD1 matches at 7 bases. CDR3 length: 15 amino acids. Per the germline V gene, CDR1 is SGDLS and CDR2 is YYNGEE. The trim removed 0 bases at V and 5 bases at J, leaving 7 bases unmatched. CDR3 loop: CASSVGGGGGYGYTF. DNA of the CDR3: TGTGCCAGCAGCGTAGGTGGAGGGGGCGGATATGGCTACACCTTC.

The J gene is TRBJ1-2, the V gene TRBV5-1, with D perhaps TRBD1 (5 bases). Trimming shortened V by 0 bases and J by 4 bases, and 10 bases separated the two germline ends. In germline, CDR1 is SGHRS, CDR2 YFSETQ. The CDR3 is 14 residues long. The DNA for the CDR3 is TGCGCCAGCAGCTTGGAATCAGGGCTCTATGGCTACACCTTC. The encoded protein is CASSLESGLYGYTF.

The chain uses TRBV10-3 and TRBJ2-1, with a weak D call TRBD2 (7 bases). Germline CDR1 reads ENHRY; CDR2 reads SYGVKD. The length of the CDR3 is 15 residues. V was clipped by 5 bases and J by 2 bases, with 13 bases between them. The DNA of the CDR3 is TGTGCCATCAGTTTTGGGGGGGCAGCCTACAATGAGCAGTTCTTC. Its protein is CAISFGGAAYNEQFF.

Here the CDR3 reads CASSPQGRGNTIYF. CDR3 DNA sequence: TGTGCCAGCAGCCCCCAGGGGCGAGGAAACACCATATATTTT. The chain couples TRBV6-6 to TRBJ1-3, with a possible D match to TRBD1 (6 bases). CDR1 is MNHNY, CDR2 SVGAGI, per germline (reference sequence). The CDR3 covers 14 residues. V was pared by 6 bases and J by 4 bases, with 13 bases between.

The chain combines TRBV5-1 with TRBJ1-4; 8 nucleotides match TRBD1. CDR1 SGHRS and CDR2 YFSETQ come from the germline V gene. The CDR3 length is 15 residues. Trimming removed 4 bases from V and 3 bases from J; junction bases left unmatched: 5. The CDR3 loop is CASSRGDRSNEKLFF. The CDR3 nucleotides are TGCGCCAGCAGCCGGGGGGACAGGTCTAATGAAAAACTGTTTTTT.

This chain joins TRBV2 and TRBJ1-2; D is unresolved. V was cut by 1 base and J by 5 bases, with 5 bases left in between. In germline, CDR1 is SNHLY, CDR2 FYNNEI. The CDR3 contains 12 residues. CDR3 coding DNA: TGTGCCAGCAGTGAAGACATATATGGCTACACCTTC. Translated, it gives CASSEDIYGYTF. The variable domain in full, with the rest retrieved from reference TRBV2 and TRBJ1-2, is EPEVTQTPSHQVTQMGQEVILRCVPISNHLYFYWYRQILGQKVEFLVSFYNNEISEKSEIFDDQFSVERPDGSNFTLKIRSTKLEDSAMYFCASSEDIYGYTFGSGTRLTVV.

V usage is TRBV18 and J usage is TRBJ2-5; perhaps TRBD1 as D (6 bases). Trimming took off 3 bases at V and 5 bases at J, with 19 bases between the two ends. The CDR3 totals 16 residues. Germline CDR1 KGHSH, CDR2 LQKENI. The CDR3 is CASSPGAAPVSETQYF. As DNA, the CDR3 is TGTGCCAGCTCACCGGGGGCAGCGCCGGTAAGCGAGACCCAGTACTTC.

V and J are TRBV5-1 and TRBJ2-7; D possibly corresponds to TRBD2 (6 bases). CDR3 length: 17 amino acids. CDR1 and CDR2 from the germline V gene are SGHRS and YFSETQ. Trimming removed 5 bases at V and 1 base at J, with 22 bases between. This CDR3 reads CASSGGAVLQRSYEQYF. The CDR3 coding sequence is TGCGCCAGCAGTGGAGGGGCCGTCCTCCAGCGATCCTACGAGCAGTACTTC.

The V call is TRBV5-4, the J call TRBJ2-2; 8 bases align to TRBD1. Germline V gives CDR1 SGHNT, CDR2 YYREEE (reference sequence). This CDR3 comprises 15 residues. Losses at the gene ends were 2 bases for V and 5 bases for J; bases not matched to a gene: 5. CDR3 bases: TGTGCCAGCAGCTTTTGGACAGGGAGGACCGGGGAGCTGTTTTTT. Protein product: CASSFWTGRTGELFF.

The table lists this clone with a count of one. The genes are TRBV4-1 and TRBJ2-2; TRBD2 agrees at 8 bases. The CDR3 length is 18 residues. From germline, CDR1 is MGHRA and CDR2 YSYEKL. The J segment lost 1 base and the V segment lost 1 base, leaving 8 bases of the junction unmatched. The CDR3 nucleotides are TGCGCCAGCAGCCAAGTGGGGTACGCGGGAGGGAACACCGGGGAGCTGTTTTTT. It translates to CASSQVGYAGGNTGELFF.

This chain connects TRBV19 to TRBJ2-1; 11 bases map to TRBD2. The trim removed 2 bases at V and 7 bases at J, leaving 10 bases unmatched. This CDR3 is built from 17 residues. In germline, CDR1 is LNHDA, CDR2 SQIVND (reference sequence). The CDR3 is CASSIRLAGRVKNEQFF. DNA for the CDR3: TGTGCCAGTAGTATAAGACTAGCGGGAAGGGTAAAGAATGAGCAGTTCTTC.

The rearrangement joins TRBV9 to TRBJ2-5; D unclear. The CDR3 runs to 12 residues. Per germline, CDR1 SGDLS and CDR2 YYNGEE. The germline V and J ends were trimmed by 2 bases and 4 bases, with 6 bases remaining between them. CDR3 in DNA: TGTGCCAGCAGCGTCCTAGGAGAGACCCAGTACTTC. This translates into CASSVLGETQYF. The variable domain in full, completed from reference TRBV9 and TRBJ2-5, reads DSGVTQTPKHLITATGQRVTLRCSPRSGDLSVYWYQQSLDQGLQFLIQYYNGEERAKGNILERFSAQQFPDLHSELNLSSLELGDSALYFCASSVLGETQYFGPGTRLLVL.

This clone was picked up one time. This chain joins TRBV10-1 and TRBJ1-6; no definite D call. V was shortened by 6 bases and J by 5 bases, with 11 bases between the two germline ends. CDR3 length: 14 residues. Germline values: CDR1 WNHNN, CDR2 SYGVQD (reference sequence). This CDR3 reads CASSEAPNNSPLHF. DNA of the CDR3: TGCGCCAGCAGCGAAGCCCCCAATAATTCACCCCTCCACTTT.

This clone turned up a few times. This chain links TRBV27 with TRBJ1-2; D remains unclear. This CDR3 region has 13 residues. From germline, CDR1 is MNHEY and CDR2 SMNVEV (reference sequence). Trimming left V 8 bases short and J 5 bases short, with 15 bases between. The CDR3 DNA reads as TGTGCCAGCTCCCCTCCGGGGAGTTATGGCTACACCTTC. Protein product: CASSPPGSYGYTF.

This clone appeared once. The junction departs from the called germline gene at one end, perhaps through a read error. The V call is TRBV5-1, the J call TRBJ2-2; 14 bases agree with TRBD2. CDR3 length: 16 residues. Germline-derived CDR1 and CDR2 are SGHRS and YFSETQ. CDR3 DNA sequence: TGCGCCAGCACCTTGACTAGCGGGGGGGCCACCGGGGAGCTGTTTTTT. Protein sequence: CASTLTSGGATGELFF.

The V gene is TRBV7-6, the J gene TRBJ2-1, with 10 bases matching TRBD2. From germline, CDR1 is SGHVS and CDR2 FNYEAQ. This CDR3 spans 16 amino acids. The V segment lost 4 bases and the J segment 2 bases; nucleotides outside the gene matches: 5. The CDR3 spells CASSSQAGGAYNEQFF. The CDR3 DNA follows: TGTGCCAGCAGCTCCCAAGCGGGAGGGGCCTACAATGAGCAGTTCTTC.

This chain uses TRBV19 with TRBJ1-3; D is unresolved. Trimming left V 3 bases short and J 3 bases short, with 3 bases between. Germline CDR1 and CDR2: LNHDA and SQIVND (reference sequence). The CDR3 has 12 amino acids. CDR3 in DNA: TGTGCCAGTAGTATCAATGGAAACACCATATATTTT. This gives the protein CASSINGNTIYF.

Concerning this clone: This CDR3 is also generated by other DNA sequences in the sample. This chain uses TRBV28 with TRBJ1-5; D gene unclear. With 3 bases removed from V and 6 bases from J, the gap between germline ends came to 6 bases. The length of the CDR3 is 12 residues. CDR1 and CDR2 from the germline V gene are MDHEN and SYDVKM. The CDR3 protein is CASSLGGQPQHF. The DNA for the CDR3 is TGTGCCAGCAGTTTGGGAGGTCAGCCCCAGCATTTT.

J is TRBJ1-1 and V is TRBV19, with a tentative D call TRBD1 (5 bases). CDR1 and CDR2 from the germline V gene are LNHDA and SQIVND (reference sequence). V was shortened by 8 bases and J by 1 base, with 14 bases between the two germline ends. The CDR3 length is 14 residues. CDR3 residues: CASQMGGGNTEAFF. CDR3 DNA: TGTGCCAGTCAAATGGGCGGGGGGAACACTGAAGCTTTCTTT.